This T cell receptor (beta chain) was captured by sequencing in a study of blood T cell repertoires in COVID-19. This clone was found once. With 2 bases removed from V and 6 bases from J, the gap between germline ends came to 14 bases. CDR1 and CDR2 from the germline V gene are MNHEY and SVGAGI. CDR3 size: 14 residues. TCRdb keeps only in-frame clones here, not all; method: immunoSEQ multiplex PCR. Among about 200,000 clones listed, just under 90% were seen once. Participants' own reports of clinical history determined their cohort assignment. The rearrangement links TRBV6-5 to TRBJ2-7; TRBD1 is a possible D gene (5 bases). Sequencing input: PBMCs or T cells enriched from blood (not recorded which). This clonotype originated in a man aged 25-45 years who had recovered from COVID-19. The CDR3 spells CASSYQGRVSEQYF. The CDR3 DNA sequence: TGTGCCAGCAGTTACCAGGGAAGGGTAAGCGAGCAGTACTTC.